This T cell receptor beta chain was recorded in a study of T cell repertoires in cytomegalovirus infection. Study overall: Alongside well-studied HLA-B-restricted CMV epitopes, recently identified HLA-C-restricted CMV epitopes were also used.

Comment on this clonotype: The antigen is undetermined.

With 0 bases removed from V and 4 bases from J, the gap between germline ends came to 6 bases. This CDR3 contains 13 residues. Germline CDR1 MGHRA, CDR2 YSYEKL. In TCRdb, the reads were re-called with MiXCR into one record per CDR3 protein. The sample includes approximately 730,000 distinct CDR3 sequences, approximately 32% of them seen just once. J is TRBJ1-1 and V is TRBV4-1; TRBD1 is a possible D gene (6 bases). Source: cultured CD8+ T cells from PBMCs, taken from culture after CMV antigen stimulation. This clonotype was sampled from a human donor in good health (CMV status not recorded). Some clones in this sample may be carry-over from other donors' samples. This CDR3 is CASSQEGGTEAFF. CDR3 sequence (DNA): TGCGCCAGCAGCCAAGAAGGGGGCACTGAAGCTTTCTTT.